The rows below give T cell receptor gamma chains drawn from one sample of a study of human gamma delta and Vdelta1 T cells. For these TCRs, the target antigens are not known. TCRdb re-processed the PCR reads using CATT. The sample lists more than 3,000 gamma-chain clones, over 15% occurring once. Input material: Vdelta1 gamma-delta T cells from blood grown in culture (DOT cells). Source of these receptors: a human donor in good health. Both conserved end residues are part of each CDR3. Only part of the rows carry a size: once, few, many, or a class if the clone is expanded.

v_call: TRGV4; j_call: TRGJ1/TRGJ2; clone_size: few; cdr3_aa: CATWSVYYKKLF; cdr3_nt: TGTGCCACCTGGTCGGTTTATTATAAGAAACTCTTT
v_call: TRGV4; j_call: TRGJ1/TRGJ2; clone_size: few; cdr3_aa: CATWDFVKKLF; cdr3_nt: TGTGCCACCTGGGATTTTGTTAAGAAACTCTTT
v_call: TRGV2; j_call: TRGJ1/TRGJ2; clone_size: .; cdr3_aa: CATWDGAVGYYKKLF; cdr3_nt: TGTGCCACCTGGGACGGTGCCGTTGGTTATTATAAGAAACTCTTT
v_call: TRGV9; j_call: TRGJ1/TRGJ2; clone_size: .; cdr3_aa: CALWEVMNYYKKLF; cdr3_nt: TGTGCCTTGTGGGAAGTGATGAATTATTATAAGAAACTCTTT
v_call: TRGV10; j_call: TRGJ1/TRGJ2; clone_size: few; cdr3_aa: CAAWDRWDYKKLF; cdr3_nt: TGTGCTGCGTGGGACCGTTGGGATTATAAGAAACTCTTT
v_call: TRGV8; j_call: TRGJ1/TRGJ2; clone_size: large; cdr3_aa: CATWDSFYKKLF; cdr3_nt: TGTGCCACCTGGGATAGCTTTTATAAGAAACTCTTT
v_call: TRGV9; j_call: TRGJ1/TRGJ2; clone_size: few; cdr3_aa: CALWEVPYYYKKLF; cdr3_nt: TGTGCCTTGTGGGAGGTCCCCTATTATTATAAGAAACTCTTT
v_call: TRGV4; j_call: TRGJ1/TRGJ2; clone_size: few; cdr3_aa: CATWDIGYYKKLF; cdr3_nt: TGTGCCACCTGGGATATCGGTTATTATAAGAAACTCTTT
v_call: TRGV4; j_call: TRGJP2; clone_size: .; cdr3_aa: CATWDGPGGDWIKTF; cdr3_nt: TGTGCCACCTGGGATGGGCCCGGGGGTGATTGGATCAAGACGTTT
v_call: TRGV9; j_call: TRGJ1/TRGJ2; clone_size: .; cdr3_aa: CALWEVLEKLF; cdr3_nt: TGTGCCTTGTGGGAGGTGCTGGAGAAACTCTTT
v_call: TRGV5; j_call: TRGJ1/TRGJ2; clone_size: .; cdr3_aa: CATWDRLQTLPNYYKKLF; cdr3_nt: TGTGCCACCTGGGACAGGCTACAGACTCTACCGAATTATTATAAGAAACTCTTT
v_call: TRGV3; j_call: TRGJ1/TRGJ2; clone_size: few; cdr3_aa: CATWDVPRNYYKKLF; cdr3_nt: TGTGCCACCTGGGACGTGCCCCGAAATTATTATAAGAAACTCTTT
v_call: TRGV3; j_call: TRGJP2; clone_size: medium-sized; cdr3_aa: CATWDSLSDWIKTF; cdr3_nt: TGTGCCACCTGGGACTCCTTGAGTGATTGGATCAAGACGTTT
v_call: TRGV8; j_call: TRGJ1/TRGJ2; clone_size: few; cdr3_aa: CATWDPSNYYKKLF; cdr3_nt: TGTGCCACCTGGGATCCCTCGAATTATTATAAGAAACTCTTT
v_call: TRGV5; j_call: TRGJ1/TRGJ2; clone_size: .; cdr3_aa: CATWDKVNYKKLF; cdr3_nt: TGTGCCACCTGGGACAAGGTCAATTATAAGAAACTCTTT
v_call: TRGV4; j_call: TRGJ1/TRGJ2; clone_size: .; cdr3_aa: CATWDGPCFGYKKLF; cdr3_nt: TGTGCCACCTGGGATGGGCCGTGTTTTGGTTATAAGAAACTCTTT
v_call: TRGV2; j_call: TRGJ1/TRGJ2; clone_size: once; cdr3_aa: CATWDGVELDYKKLF; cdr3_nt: TGTGCCACCTGGGACGGGGTCGAGCTTGATTATAAGAAACTCTTT
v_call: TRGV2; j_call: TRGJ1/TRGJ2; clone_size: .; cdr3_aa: CATWDGPFFEYKKLF; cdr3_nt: TGTGCCACCTGGGACGGGCCTTTTTTTGAATATAAGAAACTCTTT
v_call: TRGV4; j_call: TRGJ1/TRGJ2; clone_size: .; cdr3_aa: CATWDGPGLNYYKKLF; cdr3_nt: TGTGCCACCTGGGATGGGCCGGGCTTGAATTATTATAAGAAACTCTTT
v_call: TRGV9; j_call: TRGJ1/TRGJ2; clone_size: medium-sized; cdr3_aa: CALWESNYYKKLF; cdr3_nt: TGTGCCTTGTGGGAGTCGAATTATTATAAGAAACTCTTT
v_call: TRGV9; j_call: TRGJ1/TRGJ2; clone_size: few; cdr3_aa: CALWEPTYYKKLF; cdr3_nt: TGTGCCTTGTGGGAGCCAACTTATTATAAGAAACTCTTT
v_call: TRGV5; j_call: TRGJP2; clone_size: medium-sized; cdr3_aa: CATWDRTGDVGSDWIKTF; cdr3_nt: TGTGCCACCTGGGACAGGACGGGAGATGTTGGTAGTGATTGGATCAAGACGTTT
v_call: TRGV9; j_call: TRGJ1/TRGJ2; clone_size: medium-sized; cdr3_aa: CALWEVQVRYKKLF; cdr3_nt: TGTGCCTTGTGGGAGGTGCAGGTTCGGTATAAGAAACTCTTT
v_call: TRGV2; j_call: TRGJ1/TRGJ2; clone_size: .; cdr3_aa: CAAWDAKVGNYYKKLF; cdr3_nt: TGTGCCGCCTGGGACGCTAAAGTGGGGAATTATTATAAGAAACTCTTT
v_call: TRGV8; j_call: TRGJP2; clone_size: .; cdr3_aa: CAIRGGSSDWIKTF; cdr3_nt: TGTGCCATCAGGGGGGGGTCTAGTGATTGGATCAAGACGTTT
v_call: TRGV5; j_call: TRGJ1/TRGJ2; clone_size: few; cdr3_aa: CATWDPIYYKKLF; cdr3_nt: TGTGCCACCTGGGACCCGATTTATTATAAGAAACTCTTT
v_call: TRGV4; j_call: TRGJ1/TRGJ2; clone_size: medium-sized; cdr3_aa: CATWDGPYYKKLF; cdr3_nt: TGTGCCACCTGGGATGGGCCCTATTATAAGAAACTCTTT
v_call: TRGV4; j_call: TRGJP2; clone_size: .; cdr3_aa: CATWDFSSDWIKTF; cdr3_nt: TGTGCCACCTGGGATTTTAGTAGTGATTGGATCAAGACGTTT
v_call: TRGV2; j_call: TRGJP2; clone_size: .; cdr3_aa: CATWDGRLGSNWIKTF; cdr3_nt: TGTGCCACCTGGGACGGGCGTCTGGGTAGTAATTGGATCAAGACGTTT
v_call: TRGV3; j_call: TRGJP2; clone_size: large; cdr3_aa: CATWDRRVIYSSDWIKTF; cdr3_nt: TGTGCCACCTGGGACAGGCGGGTAATATATAGTAGTGATTGGATCAAGACGTTT
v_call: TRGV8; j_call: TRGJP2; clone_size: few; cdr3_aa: CATWDQPNSSDWIKTF; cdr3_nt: TGTGCCACCTGGGATCAACCTAATAGTAGTGATTGGATCAAGACGTTT
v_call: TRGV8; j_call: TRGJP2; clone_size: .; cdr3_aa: CATWAGSSDWIKTF; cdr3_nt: TGTGCCACCTGGGCTGGAAGTAGTGATTGGATCAAGACGTTT
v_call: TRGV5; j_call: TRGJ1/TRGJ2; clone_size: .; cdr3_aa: CATWDRPQRDYKKLF; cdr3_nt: TGTGCCACCTGGGACAGGCCACAAAGAGATTATAAGAAACTCTTT
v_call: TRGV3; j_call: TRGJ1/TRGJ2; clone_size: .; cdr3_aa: CATWDGGDIGKLF; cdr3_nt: TGTGCCACCTGGGACGGCGGGGATATAGGGAAACTCTTT
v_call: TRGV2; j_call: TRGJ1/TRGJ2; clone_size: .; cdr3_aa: CATWDGTPRYKKLF; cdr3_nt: TGTGCCACCTGGGACGGGACCCCTCGTTATAAGAAACTCTTT
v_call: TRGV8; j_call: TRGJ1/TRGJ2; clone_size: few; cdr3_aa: CATWPYYKKLF; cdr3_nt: TGTGCCACCTGGCCTTATTATAAGAAACTCTTT